Each of the 8 T cell receptor beta chains below was sequenced from the same sample in a study of T-cell reconstitution after alpha-beta-depleted transplantation in children (dated by TCRdb to the mid-2010s). The library was made by PCR. The run used an Illumina HiSeq 2500. Molecular barcoding was employed in the preparation of TCR libraries, with unique molecular identifiers being used to normalize TCRbeta repertoire quantification. The public reads were quality trimmed at Q25 with fastp and then assembled into clones with MiXCR by TCRdb, keeping productive beta chains. Identical CDR3 proteins give one entry, which carries the most common genes and DNA. The sample contains 380,000 or so distinct CDR3 sequences, 13% of them found a single time. The ten largest clones capture around 4% of the sample. Sequenced material: PBMCs, taken from the stem cell graft. Receptors were obtained from a human donor who donated a stem cell graft to a child with Fanconi anemia.

The chain recombines TRBV20-1 with TRBJ1-1; D possibly corresponds to TRBD1 (5 bases). There are 11 residues in the CDR3. The V and J ends lost 6 bases and 8 bases respectively, with 13 bases between them. CDR1 and CDR2 from the germline V gene are DFQATT and SNEGSKA (reference sequence). The CDR3 spells CSATDRIEAFF. CDR3 nucleotides: TGCAGTGCAACCGACAGAATAGAAGCTTTCTTT.

This clonotype was seen only a few times. This chain links TRBV5-1 with TRBJ1-1, with no clear D. The V end lost 0 bases, the J end lost 1 base, and 7 bases lay between the germline ends. This CDR3 has 14 residues. The germline CDR1 and CDR2 sequences are SGHRS and YFSETQ. CDR3 sequence (DNA): TGCGCCAGCAGCTTGGGACTTCAGAACACTGAAGCTTTCTTT. Translating gives CASSLGLQNTEAFF. The whole variable domain, filled in from reference TRBV5-1 and TRBJ1-1, reads KAGVTQTPRYLIKTRGQQVTLSCSPISGHRSVSWYQQTPGQGLQFLFEYFSETQRNKGNFPGRFSGRQFSNSRSEMNVSTLELGDSALYLCASSLGLQNTEAFFGQGTRLTVV.

The chain links TRBV6-1 to TRBJ1-5; 7 nucleotides align to TRBD1. The J segment lost 0 bases and the V segment lost 6 bases, leaving 11 bases of the junction unmatched. CDR1 MNHNS and CDR2 SASEGT come from the germline V gene. The CDR3 covers 17 residues. The CDR3 coding sequence is TGTGCCAGCAGCCCCGGGACAGCCACCTATAGCAATCAGCCCCAGCATTTT. Amino acid sequence: CASSPGTATYSNQPQHF.

The CDR3: CASKGFGKGKNSPLHF. In DNA, the CDR3 is TGTGCCAGCAAAGGGTTTGGTAAAGGGAAGAATTCACCCCTCCACTTT. The chain couples TRBV13 to TRBJ1-6, with D unclear. Trimming left V 7 bases short and J 7 bases short, with 20 bases between. The length of the CDR3 is 16 residues. Germline CDR1 PRHDT, CDR2 FYEKMQ (reference sequence). Supplemented by reference TRBV13 and TRBJ1-6, the full variable domain reads AAGVIQSPRHLIKEKRETATLKCYPIPRHDTVYWYQQGPGQDPQFLISFYEKMQSDKGSIPDRFSAQQFSDYHSELNMSSLELGDSALYFCASKGFGKGKNSPLHFGNGTRLTVT.

V is TRBV6-2 or TRBV6-3 and J is TRBJ1-2; no firm D call. Germline V gene lookup returns CDR1 MNHEY and CDR2 SVGEGT. This CDR3 region has 13 residues. V lost 6 bases and J lost 3, with 11 bases in between. The CDR3 loop reads CASSSDGYYGYTF. The CDR3 bases are TGTGCCAGCAGCTCTGACGGCTACTATGGCTACACCTTC.

Ten or more counts support this clonotype. CDR3 sequence: CASSGTGRNIQYF. CDR3 coding DNA: TGTGCCAGCAGTGGGACCGGGAGAAACATTCAGTACTTC. The rearrangement joins TRBV28 to TRBJ2-4; D possibly corresponds to TRBD2 (6 bases). The CDR3 sequence is 13 residues long. Per germline, CDR1 MDHEN and CDR2 SYDVKM. Trimming shortened V by 5 bases and J by 6 bases, and 11 bases separated the two germline ends.

The CDR3 DNA follows: TGTGCCAGCAGTGATCCGAGTAGACTGCGGTACTTC. Protein: CASSDPSRLRYF. The chain has TRBV2 and TRBJ2-5, with D unresolved. The V and J ends lost 3 bases and 13 bases respectively, with 15 bases between them. The CDR3 contains 12 residues. Germline V gives CDR1 SNHLY, CDR2 FYNNEI.

V gene TRBV20-1 combines with J gene TRBJ1-1; D call uncertain. V lost 5 bases and J 3 bases, leaving 13 bases between the germline ends. CDR1 and CDR2 (germline): DFQATT, SNEGSKA (reference sequence). This CDR3 contains 13 residues. In DNA form, the CDR3 reads TGCAGTGCTCACCCGGGGAGGGACACTGAAGCTTTCTTT. Its translation is CSAHPGRDTEAFF.